This T cell receptor (beta chain) was sequenced for a study of cytomegalovirus exposure and HLA in healthy donors. PCR employed 60 Vbeta and 13 Jbeta primers. Sequencing was performed with immunoSEQ multiplex PCR; in TCRdb, only in-frame clones are kept and a portion is missing. This sample has under 250,000 clones; approximately 79% occur once, and the top ten carry 1.7%. The CDR3 runs to 14 residues. From germline, CDR1 is MNHEY and CDR2 SVGAGI. V dropped 2 bases and J dropped 1 base, with 8 bases sitting between them. Comment on this clone: Its target is unknown.

The study, taken as a whole, reports: Sequencing depth roughly uniform across donors was assumed in presence/absence analyses. 164 TCR beta chains were listed as cytomegalovirus-associated. A prior analysis recorded that most TCR beta V segments were productive about 87% or about 30% of the time.

This sequence joins TRBV6-5 and TRBJ1-1; D call uncertain. The specimen sequenced was PBMCs. This TCR was sampled from a man in his fifties or sixties in good health and CMV-seronegative. The chain's CDR3 is CASSYQDKNTEAFF. The CDR3 DNA follows: TGTGCCAGCAGTTACCAAGACAAGAACACTGAAGCTTTCTTT.